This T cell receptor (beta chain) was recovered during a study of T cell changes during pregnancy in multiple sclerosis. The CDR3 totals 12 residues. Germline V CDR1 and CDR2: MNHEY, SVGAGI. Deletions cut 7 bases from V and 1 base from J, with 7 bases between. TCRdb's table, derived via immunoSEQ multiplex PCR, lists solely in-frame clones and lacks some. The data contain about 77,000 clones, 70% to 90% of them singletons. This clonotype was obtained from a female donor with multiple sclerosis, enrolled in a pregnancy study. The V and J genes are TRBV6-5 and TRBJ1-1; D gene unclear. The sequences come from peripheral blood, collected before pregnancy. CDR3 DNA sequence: TGTGCCAGCACGGGTGAGAACACTGAAGCTTTCTTT. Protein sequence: CASTGENTEAFF.